Below, 20 T cell receptor beta chains from the same sample are listed, as sequenced in a study of glioma-infiltrating T cells after dendritic cell vaccination. Time point in this sample: after dendritic cell vaccination, including at tumor progression/relapse. Some clones are missing from TCRdb's copy, which holds only in-frame ones; the method was immunoSEQ multiplex PCR. The sample holds about 91,000 clones, 75% to 90% seen once. The input for sequencing was blood, taken after dendritic cell vaccination. These receptors were obtained from a human donor with glioblastoma.

This clone was observed a handful of times. V usage is TRBV30 and J usage is TRBJ1-4; 7 nucleotides match TRBD1. The CDR3 covers 14 residues. V gave up 2 bases and J gave up 8 bases; unmatched junction bases: 8. In germline, CDR1 is GTSNPN, CDR2 SVGIG (reference sequence). CDR3 sequence reads: CAWSFDRVREKLFF. The CDR3 DNA is TGTGCCTGGAGTTTCGACAGGGTTAGGGAAAAACTGTTTTTT.

The rearrangement links TRBV7-6 to TRBJ2-3, with a possible D match to TRBD2 (5 bases). The CDR3 sequence is 15 residues long. V lost 2 bases and J lost 2, with 11 bases in between. The germline V gene encodes CDR1 SGHVS and CDR2 FNYEAQ. CDR3 sequence: CASSLLEGSTDTQYF. DNA of the CDR3: TGTGCCAGCAGCTTACTTGAGGGATCCACAGATACGCAGTATTTT. Complete variable domain (other parts from reference TRBV7-6 and TRBJ2-3): GAGVSQSPRYKVTKRGQDVALRCDPISGHVSLYWYRQALGQGPEFLTYFNYEAQQDKSGLPNDRFSAERPEGSISTLTIQRTEQRDSAMYRCASSLLEGSTDTQYFGPGTRLTVL.

The gene calls are TRBV27 and TRBJ2-7; 9 bases align to TRBD2. In germline, CDR1 is MNHEY, CDR2 SMNVEV (reference sequence). V lost 5 bases and J lost 2; bases outside the gene matches: 10. The CDR3 has 16 residues. For the CDR3, the DNA is TGTGCCAGCAGTCGGTCCGGGCTAGCGGGAACCTACGAGCAGTACTTC. It translates to CASSRSGLAGTYEQYF.

The chain combines TRBV7-8 with TRBJ2-1; D is uncertain. The CDR3 extends over 13 amino acids. V lost 0 bases and J 4 bases, leaving 4 bases between the germline ends. From germline, CDR1 is SGHVS and CDR2 FQNEAQ. CDR3 DNA: TGTGCCAGCAGCTTAGCCACTTACAATGAGCAGTTCTTC. Its protein is CASSLATYNEQFF.

This clone occurred once. The rearrangement uses TRBV5-1 and TRBJ2-5, with TRBD2 as a possible D gene (5 bases). This CDR3 has 13 residues. Germline V gene data show CDR1 as SGHRS and CDR2 as YFSETQ. V shed 0 bases and J shed 5 bases, with 8 bases lying between them. As DNA, the CDR3 is TGCGCCAGCAGCTTGGGTGGCGGGGAGACCCAGTACTTC. It specifies CASSLGGGETQYF.

CDR3 DNA sequence: TGTGCCAGCAGTGATCCTAGCGCAACCTACGAGCAGTACGTC. This gives the protein CASSDPSATYEQYV. V usage is TRBV6-1 and J usage is TRBJ2-7; a weak D match, TRBD2 (6 bases). Germline assignment: CDR1 MNHNS and CDR2 SASEGT. Trimming took 3 bases from V and 2 from J, leaving 11 bases between them. This CDR3 region has 14 residues.

The CDR3, as DNA: TGTGCCAGCAGCTCCCGCCAAATGGGCAGGGCCCACGAGCAGTACTTC. The encoded protein is CASSSRQMGRAHEQYF. The chain carries TRBV9 and TRBJ2-7, with D possibly being TRBD1 (5 bases). V dropped 4 bases and J dropped 5 bases, with 22 bases sitting between them. This CDR3 comprises 16 residues. CDR1 is SGDLS and CDR2 is YYNGEE in the germline V gene. The variable domain in full, completed from reference TRBV9 and TRBJ2-7, reads DSGVTQTPKHLITATGQRVTLRCSPRSGDLSVYWYQQSLDQGLQFLIQYYNGEERAKGNILERFSAQQFPDLHSELNLSSLELGDSALYFCASSSRQMGRAHEQYFGPGTRLTVT.

V gene TRBV5-1 combines with J gene TRBJ2-1, with 9 nucleotides matching TRBD1. There are 15 residues in the CDR3. Trimming took 0 bases from V and 5 from J; bases not matched to a gene: 3. CDR1 SGHRS and CDR2 YFSETQ come from the germline V gene. DNA for the CDR3: TGCGCCAGCAGCTTGGCACAGGGGGCACACAATGAGCAGTTCTTC. Its translation is CASSLAQGAHNEQFF.

The chain combines TRBV14 with TRBJ1-6; D is undetermined. This CDR3 has 13 amino acids. Germline CDR1 and CDR2: SGHDN and FVKESK. Between the trimmed V and J ends, which lost 2 bases and 10 bases, there was a span of 9 bases. The CDR3 sequence: CASSQHSGSPLHF. DNA for the CDR3: TGTGCCAGCAGCCAACATTCCGGGTCACCCCTCCACTTT.

This rearrangement joins TRBV5-6 to TRBJ1-1; tentative D call: TRBD1 (6 bases). This CDR3 contains 15 residues. Deletions cut 4 bases from V and 1 base from J, with 14 bases between. The germline V gene has CDR1 SGHDT and CDR2 YYEEEE. The CDR3: CASSHLQGKNTEAFF. CDR3 nucleotide sequence: TGTGCCAGCAGCCACCTACAGGGAAAGAACACTGAAGCTTTCTTT.

The chain has TRBV7-2 and TRBJ2-1; 8 positions agree with TRBD2. The CDR3 is made up of 19 amino acids. Germline V lookup: CDR1 SGHTA, CDR2 FQGNSA. V lost 5 bases to trimming and J lost 7 bases; unmatched junction nucleotides: 22. The CDR3 DNA follows: TGTGCCAGCAGCAATAACACACGATACGGGACTAGAAATAGAAATGAGCAGTTCTTC. Amino acids: CASSNNTRYGTRNRNEQFF.

This clone appeared a few times. The chain uses TRBV19 and TRBJ2-1; unclear D gene. The CDR3 has 12 amino acids. Trimming cost V 5 bases and J 4 bases, with 6 bases left between them. The V gene's germline CDR1 is LNHDA and CDR2 SQIVND (reference sequence). In DNA, the CDR3 is TGTGCCAGTAGTTCCAGGTACAATGAGCAGTTCTTC. Translation gives CASSSRYNEQFF.

The V gene is TRBV5-1, the J gene TRBJ1-2, with 9 bases lining up with TRBD1. In germline, CDR1 is SGHRS, CDR2 YFSETQ. This CDR3 contains 14 residues. V shed 4 bases, J shed 7 bases, and the junction held 8 bases outside the gene matches. DNA of the CDR3: TGCGCCAGCAGCCCGGGACAGGGAAGGGTTGGCTACACCTTC. Its translation is CASSPGQGRVGYTF.

V gene TRBV6-1 combines with J gene TRBJ1-2; TRBD1 is a possible D gene (6 bases). V was trimmed by 4 bases and J by 2 bases, leaving 11 bases between them. This CDR3 is 14 amino acids long. The germline gives CDR1 MNHNS, CDR2 SASEGT. The CDR3 DNA reads TGTGCCAGCAGTGTAAACAGGGTAAACTATGGCTACACCTTC. Its translation is CASSVNRVNYGYTF.

V gene TRBV30 combines with J gene TRBJ1-3; D might be TRBD1 (6 bases). V was trimmed by 4 bases and J by 4 bases, leaving 17 bases between them. The length of the CDR3 is 15 residues. In germline, CDR1 is GTSNPN, CDR2 SVGIG (reference sequence). CDR3 coding DNA: TGTGCCTGGACCTCCCCAGGTGGGACAGGAAACACCATATATTTT. As protein: CAWTSPGGTGNTIYF.

The chain uses TRBV7-9 and TRBJ1-4; D perhaps matches TRBD1 (6 bases). The CDR3 consists of 15 residues. V was cut by 4 bases and J by 5 bases, with 14 bases left in between. The germline V gene has CDR1 SEHNR and CDR2 FQNEAQ (reference sequence). Here the CDR3 reads CASSSWDNVNEKLFF. The CDR3 DNA reads as TGTGCCAGCAGCTCCTGGGACAATGTGAATGAAAAACTGTTTTTT. The full variable domain, in which reference TRBV7-9 and TRBJ1-4 provide the parts outside the CDR3, is DTGVSQNPRHKITKRGQNVTFRCDPISEHNRLYWYRQTLGQGPEFLTYFQNEAQLEKSRLLSDRFSAERPKGSFSTLEIQRTEQGDSAMYLCASSSWDNVNEKLFFGSGTQLSVL.

This clone was detected only a few times. The chain combines TRBV6-4 with TRBJ2-6, with no clear D. This CDR3 has 15 amino acids. The germline V gene has CDR1 MRHNA and CDR2 SNTAGT. Trimming shortened V by 3 bases and J by 0 bases, and 6 bases separated the two germline ends. The CDR3 here is CASSEASSGANVLTF. In DNA, the CDR3 is TGTGCCAGCAGTGAAGCGAGCTCTGGGGCCAACGTCCTGACTTTC.

The sample holds a few counts of this clone. This sequence joins TRBV29-1 and TRBJ2-1; D might be TRBD2 (6 bases). Germline V gene data show CDR1 as SQVTM and CDR2 as ANQGSEA. V lost 2 bases and J lost 3, with 14 bases in between. This CDR3 comprises 15 residues. The CDR3 sequence: CSVESGGMIYNEQFF. As DNA, the CDR3 is TGCAGCGTTGAAAGTGGCGGGATGATCTACAATGAGCAGTTCTTC.

V is TRBV4-1 and J is TRBJ2-3; 8 nucleotides agree with TRBD2. V lost 3 bases to trimming and J lost 3 bases; unmatched junction nucleotides: 11. CDR1 MGHRA and CDR2 YSYEKL come from the germline V gene. The CDR3 contains 17 residues. CDR3 loop: CASSQGDSGALTDTQYF. In DNA form, the CDR3 reads TGCGCCAGCAGCCAGGGAGATAGCGGGGCCTTAACAGATACGCAGTATTTT.

V and J are TRBV5-8 and TRBJ2-2; TRBD2 matches at 8 bases. This CDR3 has 16 residues. The junction had 8 bases not matched to a gene; V was cut back by 4 bases and J by 3 bases. CDR1 and CDR2 from the germline V gene are SGHTS and YDEGEE. CDR3 in amino acids: CASSHGLALYTGELFF. The CDR3 region has the DNA TGTGCCAGCAGCCATGGACTAGCCCTATACACCGGGGAGCTGTTTTTT.